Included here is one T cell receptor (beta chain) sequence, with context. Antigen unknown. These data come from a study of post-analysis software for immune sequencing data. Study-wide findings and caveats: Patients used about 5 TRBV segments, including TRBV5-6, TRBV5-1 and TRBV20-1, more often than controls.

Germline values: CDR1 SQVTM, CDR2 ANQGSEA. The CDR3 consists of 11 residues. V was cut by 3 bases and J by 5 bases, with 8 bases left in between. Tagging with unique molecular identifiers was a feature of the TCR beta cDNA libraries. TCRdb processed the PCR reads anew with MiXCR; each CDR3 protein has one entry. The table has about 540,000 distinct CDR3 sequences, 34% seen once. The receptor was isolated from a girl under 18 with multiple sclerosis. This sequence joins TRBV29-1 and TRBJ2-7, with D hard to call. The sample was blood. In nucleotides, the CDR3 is TGCAGCGTTGAGTGGGGAAACGAGCAGTACTTC. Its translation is CSVEWGNEQYF.